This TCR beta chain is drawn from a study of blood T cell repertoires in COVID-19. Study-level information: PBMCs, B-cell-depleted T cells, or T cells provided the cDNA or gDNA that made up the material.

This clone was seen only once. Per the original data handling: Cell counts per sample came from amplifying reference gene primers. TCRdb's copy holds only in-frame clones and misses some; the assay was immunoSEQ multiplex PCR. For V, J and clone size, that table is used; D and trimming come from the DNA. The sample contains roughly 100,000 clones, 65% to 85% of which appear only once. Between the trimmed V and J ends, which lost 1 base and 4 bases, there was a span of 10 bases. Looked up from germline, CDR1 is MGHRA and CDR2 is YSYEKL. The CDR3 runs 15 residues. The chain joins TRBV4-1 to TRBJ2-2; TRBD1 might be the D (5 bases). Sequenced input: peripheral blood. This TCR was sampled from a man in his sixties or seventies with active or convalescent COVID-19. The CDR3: CASSQGGHATGELFF. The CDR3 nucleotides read TGCGCCAGCAGCCAAGGCGGACATGCCACCGGGGAGCTGTTTTTT.